The clone carrying this T cell receptor (beta chain) has just one count. Its antigen is unknown. The diagnostic criteria were recently defined, and patients with Susac syndrome met them for definite or probable disease. FACS was used to enrich TEMRA cells, whereas the CD8+ and CD4+ T cells were obtained by negative isolation. V was cut by 1 base and J by 0 bases, with 10 bases left in between. This CDR3 region has 15 residues. Germline CDR1 reads GTSNPN; CDR2 reads SVGIG (reference sequence). The data originate from a study of CD8 T cells in Susac syndrome. Notes on the study in general: Detection of Susac-specific public clones gave approximately 16 in total CD8+ repertoires and 4 or 5 in CD8+ TEMRA repertoires. CD8+ clonal expansion in Susac was maximal in TEMRA cells and in active patients.

Reverse transcription of 0.5 to 1 ug RNA was performed with random hexamers. MiXCR was run by TCRdb on the immunoSEQ multiplex PCR reads, yielding one entry per CDR3 protein. The repertoire includes 100,000 to 150,000 distinct CDR3 sequences, 90% to 95% of them detected once, and approximately 0.2% sits in the top ten. What was sequenced was CD8+ T cells from PBMCs. The chain combines TRBV30 with TRBJ2-1; D not resolved. The source is a human donor with Susac syndrome. CDR3 bases: TGTGCCTGGAGTGACGACCCCCTCTCCTACAATGAGCAGTTCTTC. It encodes CAWSDDPLSYNEQFF.